Each of the 16 T cell receptor beta chains below was sequenced from the same sample in a study of blood T cells in healthy people across ages (dated by TCRdb to about 2015). Receptor amplification or capture employed 5' RACE. The data were produced on an Illumina HiSeq 2500. The second PCR ran for about 6 to 12 cycles and used a J-beta primer mix along with a sample-barcoded 5' primer. The raw public data were reprocessed by TCRdb itself: fastp quality trimming at Q25, MiXCR clonotype calling, in-frame beta chains only. Each entry merges the rows of one CDR3 protein and shows their most common DNA and genes. The sample yields approximately 800,000 distinct CDR3 sequences; 36% were counted once. Under 15% of the sample is taken by the ten largest. The specimen was blood. The receptors derive from a man aged 18 to 35 in good health.

The rearrangement links TRBV12-3 or TRBV12-4 to TRBJ2-1; TRBD2 matches 7 bases. V was pared by 6 bases and J by 0 bases, with 8 bases of the junction left unmatched. The CDR3 loop spans 16 amino acids. CDR3 residues: CASSLGGMSSYNEQFF. Here the CDR3 DNA reads TGTGCCAGCAGCCTGGGGGGGATGAGCTCCTACAATGAGCAGTTCTTC.

This clonotype was observed a handful of times. V is TRBV12-3 or TRBV12-4 and J is TRBJ1-1; D remains ambiguous. The CDR3 length is 15 residues. The germline V and J ends were trimmed by 3 bases and 1 base, with 12 bases remaining between them. The CDR3 nucleotides are TGTGCCAGCAGTTTTTTATCGACGGGGAACACTGAAGCTTTCTTT. Its translation: CASSFLSTGNTEAFF.

The chain couples TRBV12-5 to TRBJ2-1, with TRBD2 matching over 7 bases. This CDR3 contains 13 residues. Germline V gene sequence: CDR1 LGHNT, CDR2 FRNRAP. J lost 8 bases, V lost 5 bases, and 6 bases had no gene match. Here the CDR3 reads CASGAPTSYEQFF. CDR3 coding DNA: TGTGCTAGTGGTGCCCCGACTAGCTATGAGCAGTTCTTC.

This clonotype came up a few times. The V gene is TRBV12-3 or TRBV12-4, the J gene TRBJ1-5; D remains ambiguous. CDR3 size: 15 residues. Trimming cost V 1 base and J 6 bases, with 13 bases left between them. CDR3 region: CASSLGRGVSQPQHF. The CDR3 DNA is TGTGCCAGCAGTTTAGGCCGGGGTGTGAGTCAGCCCCAGCATTTT.

This chain joins TRBV5-1 and TRBJ1-6; 8 bases match TRBD1. The germline V gene has CDR1 SGHRS and CDR2 YFSETQ. This CDR3 comprises 16 residues. The V segment lost 4 bases and the J segment 8 bases; nucleotides outside the gene matches: 11. This chain's CDR3 is CASSAQTGARDSPLHF. Written as DNA, the CDR3 is TGCGCCAGCAGCGCTCAGACAGGGGCCAGGGATTCACCCCTCCACTTT. The full variable domain, completed using reference TRBV5-1 and TRBJ1-6, is KAGVTQTPRYLIKTRGQQVTLSCSPISGHRSVSWYQQTPGQGLQFLFEYFSETQRNKGNFPGRFSGRQFSNSRSEMNVSTLELGDSALYLCASSAQTGARDSPLHFGNGTRLTVT.

This clonotype came up a few times. Germline is not matched at one junction end, which may reflect a read error. The CDR3 coding sequence is TGTGCCGGCAGCTTGTTAGCGGGGCAAGAGACCCAGTACTTC. This codes for CAGSLLAGQETQYF. This chain connects TRBV5-5 to TRBJ2-5; 8 positions match TRBD2. The CDR3 covers 14 residues. The V gene's germline CDR1 is SGHKS and CDR2 YYEKEE (reference sequence).

The chain employs TRBV7-2 and TRBJ1-1; weak D call: TRBD1 (5 bases). Germline assignment: CDR1 SGHTA and CDR2 FQGNSA. CDR3 length equals 12 residues. Trimming stripped 5 bases from V and 11 bases from J, with 15 bases between. CDR3 DNA: TGTGCCAGCAGCCTGCGCCAGGGTGGTGCTTTCTTT. It encodes CASSLRQGGAFF.

This chain links TRBV4-3 with TRBJ2-3; 7 nucleotides match TRBD1. The germline V gene encodes CDR1 LGHNA and CDR2 YSLEER. V was pared by 1 base and J by 14 bases, with 9 bases of the junction left unmatched. The CDR3 has 13 amino acids. CDR3 amino acids: CASSQGVRDSTYF. CDR3 sequence (DNA): TGCGCCAGCAGCCAAGGTGTCCGGGACAGTACGTATTTT.

At least ten counts were recorded for this clonotype. The chain combines TRBV14 with TRBJ2-7; D is possibly TRBD1 (6 bases). Trimming took 4 bases from V and 4 from J, leaving 17 bases between them. Per germline, CDR1 SGHDN and CDR2 FVKESK. The CDR3 runs 15 residues. The CDR3 here is CASSPVQGVVYEQYF. DNA of the CDR3: TGTGCCAGCAGCCCCGTACAGGGAGTGGTGTACGAGCAGTACTTC. Combining the CDR3 with reference TRBV14 and TRBJ2-7 gives the whole variable domain EAGVTQFPSHSVIEKGQTVTLRCDPISGHDNLYWYRRVMGKEIKFLLHFVKESKQDESGMPNNRFLAERTGGTYSTLKVQPAELEDSGVYFCASSPVQGVVYEQYFGPGTRLTVT.

This clonotype was seen more than once but under ten times. The V call is TRBV6-5, the J call TRBJ1-1; D is unresolved. The CDR3 is 13 residues long. The germline V gene encodes CDR1 MNHEY and CDR2 SVGAGI. Trimming shortened V by 2 bases and J by 6 bases, and 10 bases separated the two germline ends. CDR3 DNA: TGTGCCAGCAGTTACCATCACACGGCTGAAGCTTTCTTT. Translated: CASSYHHTAEAFF.

The sample holds many counts of this clonotype. This chain joins TRBV20-1 and TRBJ1-5; D not resolved. Trimming left V 7 bases short and J 0 bases short, with 7 bases between. CDR3 length equals 12 residues. The germline CDR1 and CDR2 sequences are DFQATT and SNEGSKA (reference sequence). CDR3 coding DNA: TGCAGTGGAGGGAATAGCAATCAGCCCCAGCATTTT. Translating gives CSGGNSNQPQHF.

This clonotype has ten or more counts. J is TRBJ2-7 and V is TRBV20-1; no reliable D call. CDR1 DFQATT and CDR2 SNEGSKA come from the germline V gene (reference sequence). The CDR3 covers 11 residues. Deletions cut 6 bases from V and 3 bases from J, with 9 bases between. CDR3 DNA: TGCAGTGCCAGACTCGGCTACGAGCAGTACTTC. Residues: CSARLGYEQYF.

This chain connects TRBV5-6 to TRBJ2-5; TRBD1 agrees at 10 bases. CDR3 length: 15 residues. V lost 5 bases to trimming and J lost 2 bases; unmatched junction nucleotides: 6. CDR1 and CDR2 (germline): SGHDT, YYEEEE. CDR3 DNA sequence: TGTGCCAGCAGAGTGGACAGGGGGAAGCAAGAGACCCAGTACTTC. Translating it yields CASRVDRGKQETQYF.

The CDR3 spells CASSQGQGDEKLFF. The CDR3 DNA sequence: TGCGCCAGCAGCCAGGGGCAGGGGGACGAAAAACTGTTTTTT. The chain carries TRBV4-3 and TRBJ1-4; 7 bases agree with TRBD1. The CDR3 contains 14 residues. V gave up 3 bases and J gave up 8 bases; unmatched junction bases: 6. Germline V gene sequence: CDR1 LGHNA, CDR2 YSLEER.

As concerns this clonotype: A much larger clone is a single base away; this may be a read error. The rearrangement links TRBV2 to TRBJ1-2; D possibly corresponds to TRBD1 (6 bases). The CDR3 spans 14 residues. V lost 5 bases to trimming and J lost 11 bases, with 21 bases between them. Germline assignment: CDR1 SNHLY and CDR2 FYNNEI. The CDR3 protein is CASSSDRFDAAYTF. The CDR3 region has the DNA TGTGCCAGCAGTAGCGACAGGTTCGATGCGGCATACACCTTC.

This clonotype was counted ten times or more. The chain links TRBV7-6 to TRBJ2-1; TRBD2 is a possible D gene (5 bases). Trimming took off 5 bases at V and 4 bases at J, with 24 bases between the two ends. The CDR3 is 18 residues long. From germline, CDR1 is SGHVS and CDR2 FNYEAQ. As DNA, the CDR3 is TGTGCCAGCAGCCCCCCCCCACTAGGATTAGGGATTTACAATGAGCAGTTCTTC. Residues: CASSPPPLGLGIYNEQFF.